The following is a T cell receptor beta chain sequence with its context. Its antigen is as yet unknown. The data were obtained in a study of beta chain features in type 1 diabetes. V gave up 1 base and J gave up 4 bases, with 10 bases separating them. The CDR3 covers 14 residues. Germline V gene lookup returns CDR1 SEHNR and CDR2 FQNEAQ (reference sequence). Investigators reverse transcribed all isolated RNA, so they sequenced expressed TCRB transcripts. The table came from immunoSEQ multiplex PCR; TCRdb's copy has only in-frame clones and leaves some out. The data contain 680,000 or so clones, around 16% of them singletons. Study-wide results and caveats: In type 1 diabetes patients, VDJ junctions had fewer insertions; deletions at these junctions were more frequent. All four CD4+ subsets from Type 1 diabetes patients carried moderately but significantly shorter TCRB CDR3s.

The origin of this receptor is a man between 18 and 35 years old in good health. The gene calls are TRBV7-9 and TRBJ2-5; no clear D. The sequenced sample consisted of naive CD4+ T cells from blood. CDR3 residues: CASSLDPAVETQYF. CDR3 coding DNA: TGTGCCAGCAGCTTAGACCCAGCAGTAGAGACCCAGTACTTC.